Listed below are T cell receptor beta chains from one sample, sequenced in a study of glioma-infiltrating T cells after dendritic cell vaccination. The protocol was immunoSEQ multiplex PCR, while the TCRdb copy is restricted to in-frame clones and leaves out a portion. This table holds 75,000 to 85,000 clones, around 86% found once. Sequencing used blood, obtained after dendritic cell vaccination. Receptor source: a human donor with glioblastoma. CDR3s include the opening cysteine and the closing phenylalanine or tryptophan. The D gene is left open where the match is weak. Not every row has a clone size; where given, it reads once, few, many or a size class.

NA,TRBJ2-3,TRBD2,TRBV27,TGTGCCAGCAACGACCGGACTAGCGGGACAGATACGCAGTATTTT,CASNDRTSGTDTQYF
NA,TRBJ1-2,NA,TRBV6-5,TGTGCCAGCAGTTACGACGGGGATGGTTATGGCTACACCTTC,CASSYDGDGYGYTF
NA,TRBJ1-2,NA,TRBV29-1,TGCAGCGTTGACCCTACCGACAGCTATGGCTACACCTTC,CSVDPTDSYGYTF
NA,TRBJ2-5,TRBD2,TRBV9,TGTGCCAGCAGCGTAGGGTCTAGCGGGGGCCAAGAGACCCAGTACTTC,CASSVGSSGGQETQYF
NA,TRBJ1-5,NA,TRBV6-5,TGTGCCAGCGGGACAATAGGAAATCAGCCCCAGCATTTT,CASGTIGNQPQHF
NA,TRBJ2-7,TRBD1,TRBV19,TGTGCCAGTAGTTTCGGACAGGGTAACTACGAGCAGTACTTC,CASSFGQGNYEQYF
NA,TRBJ2-2,NA,TRBV5-1,TGCGCCAGCAGTTTTGTGCGGTGGGGGGGGCTCTTGACAGTCAACAACACCGGGGAGCTGTTTTTT,CASSFVRWGGLLTVNNTGELFF
NA,TRBJ1-5,NA,TRBV5-1,TGCGCCAGCAGCTTGTCAGGACAGATTAATCAGCCCCAGCATTTT,CASSLSGQINQPQHF
once,TRBJ2-1,TRBD2,TRBV7-2,TGTGCCAGCAGCTTAGCTCGGACTAGCGGGGTAGGCCTGGATGAGCAGTTCTTC,CASSLARTSGVGLDEQFF
NA,TRBJ1-1,NA,TRBV21-1,TGTGCCAGCGAGGGGGCAGGGGATGAAGCTTTCTTT,CASEGAGDEAFF
NA,TRBJ2-1,NA,TRBV11-2,TGTGCCAGCAGCCCCCAACAGGGCCGGGGGGAGTTCTTC,CASSPQQGRGEFF
few,TRBJ1-2,TRBD1,TRBV2,TGTGCCAGCAGTGCCAGGGGGGCCTATGGCTACACCTTC,CASSARGAYGYTF
NA,TRBJ1-2,NA,TRBV20-1,TGCAGTGCTTCAGGGTTAAATGGCTACACCTTC,CSASGLNGYTF
NA,TRBJ2-2,TRBD2,TRBV5-1,TGCGCCAGCAGCTTGGAAGCGGGAGTGCCGTCCGGGGAGCTGTTTTTT,CASSLEAGVPSGELFF
NA,TRBJ2-1,TRBD1,TRBV11-2,TGTGCCAGCAGCCCCAGGACAGGGAGCAATGAGCAGTTCTTC,CASSPRTGSNEQFF
once,TRBJ2-2,NA,TRBV6-1,TGTGCCAGCAGTGAAAGAGCCCGACAGGCCCACACCGGGGAGCTGTTTTTT,CASSERARQAHTGELFF
NA,TRBJ2-1,TRBD2,TRBV7-2,TGTGCCAGCAGCGCCCGGACTAGCGGGAAAGGACCCTACAATGAGCAGTTCTTC,CASSARTSGKGPYNEQFF
NA,TRBJ2-3,NA,TRBV5-5,TGTGCCAGCCGGTTTACCTCGGGTGCTAGCACAGATACGCAGTATTTT,CASRFTSGASTDTQYF
NA,TRBJ1-1,TRBD1,TRBV19,TGTGCCAGTAGTATCTGGACAGGGGGAGAGGCTTTCTTT,CASSIWTGGEAFF
NA,TRBJ1-4,NA,TRBV23-1,TGCGCCAGCAGTCAATCCCAACCCAAGACAGAATCTTATAATGAAAAACTGTTTTTT,CASSQSQPKTESYNEKLFF
NA,TRBJ2-7,NA,TRBV7-9,TGTGCCAGCAGCTTTATCCGGGTAGGCGAGCAGTACTTC,CASSFIRVGEQYF
NA,TRBJ2-7,NA,TRBV4-1,TGCGCCAGCAGCCAAGGAGGGTCCGACGAGCAGTACTTC,CASSQGGSDEQYF
once,TRBJ1-5,TRBD1,TRBV6-5,TGTGCCAGCAAAAGGGGGCAGAGCAATCAGCCCCAGCATTTT,CASKRGQSNQPQHF
NA,TRBJ1-6,NA,TRBV9,TGTGCCAGCAGCGTAGTGGGGGGAGGGTCACCCCTCCACTTT,CASSVVGGGSPLHF
NA,TRBJ2-3,NA,TRBV6-5,TGTGCCAGCAGTTTACAGAGCCCACCTAGCACAGATACGCAGTATTTT,CASSLQSPPSTDTQYF
NA,TRBJ2-1,NA,TRBV4-3,TGCGCCAGCAGCCAAGATAGGAAGGGAGGCCCTCTCAATGAGCAGTTCTTC,CASSQDRKGGPLNEQFF
NA,TRBJ2-2,TRBD2,TRBV4-1,TGCGCCAGCAGCCTGGGACTAGCGGGCACCCGGGAGCTGTTTTTT,CASSLGLAGTRELFF
NA,TRBJ2-3,TRBD2,TRBV7-2,TGTGCCAGCAGCTTAGTCGGGGGAGGGCCGAGAGATACGCAGTATTTT,CASSLVGGGPRDTQYF
few,TRBJ2-7,NA,TRBV6-5,TGTGCCAGCAGTTACTTTGGGAAGGGGGGGCTGTACGAGCAGTACTTC,CASSYFGKGGLYEQYF
NA,TRBJ2-5,NA,TRBV6-5,TGTGCCAGCAGTCAACCTGGGACATGGGGGACCCAGTACTTC,CASSQPGTWGTQYF
NA,TRBJ1-5,NA,TRBV27,TGTGCCAGCAGACGTACAGTCTCGGGGGATCAGCCCCAGCATTTT,CASRRTVSGDQPQHF
NA,TRBJ2-7,NA,TRBV27,TGTGCCAGCAGTTTGTTAGGCGGGTCCTACGAGCAGTACTTC,CASSLLGGSYEQYF
NA,TRBJ2-4,NA,TRBV18,TGTGCCAGCTCCCTCAGGGGAGCCAAAAACATTCAGTACTTC,CASSLRGAKNIQYF
once,TRBJ2-1,NA,TRBV7-2,TGTGCCAGCAGCTTAGCCGTGCGTTACAATGAGCAGTTCTTC,CASSLAVRYNEQFF
NA,TRBJ2-3,TRBD2,TRBV27,TGTGCCAGCAGCCGGGGGGGGTGGCGGATGGATACGCAGTATTTT,CASSRGGWRMDTQYF
NA,TRBJ2-2,TRBD2,TRBV6-4,TGTGCCAGCAGCGGAGGCGGGGGGTCCACCGGGGAGCTGTTTTTT,CASSGGGGSTGELFF
NA,TRBJ2-3,NA,TRBV6-1,TGTGCCAGTAGCCGACAGCCCCTCAGCACAGATACGCAGTATTTT,CASSRQPLSTDTQYF
NA,TRBJ1-6,NA,TRBV2,TGTGCCAGCAGTGAAAAGGGAGGGCAAGCATATCATTCACCCCTCCACTTT,CASSEKGGQAYHSPLHF
few,TRBJ1-3,TRBD1,TRBV4-3,TGCGCCAGCAGCCAGGGATCGGACAGGGGTACTGGAAACACCATATATTTT,CASSQGSDRGTGNTIYF
NA,TRBJ2-1,TRBD2,TRBV5-1,TGCGCCAGCAGCTTGATAGCGGGAGGGGCCTACAATGAGCAGTTCTTC,CASSLIAGGAYNEQFF
NA,TRBJ2-5,TRBD1,TRBV15,TGTGCCACCAGCAGATGGCCCTCTGCGGACAGGGGTGGGCAAGAGACCCAGTACTTC,CATSRWPSADRGGQETQYF
NA,TRBJ1-4,TRBD1,TRBV6-5,TGTGCCAGCAGCGCCGGGACAGGTAATGAAAAACTGTTTTTT,CASSAGTGNEKLFF
NA,TRBJ2-7,NA,TRBV7-9,TGTGCCAGCAGCTTCCCCCTAGCCTACGAGCAGTACTTC,CASSFPLAYEQYF
NA,TRBJ2-5,TRBD2,TRBV2,TGTGCCAGAACCTTTAGCGGGGGAGGACAAGAGACCCAGTACTTC,CARTFSGGGQETQYF
NA,TRBJ2-7,NA,TRBV11-3,TGTGCCAGCACCGTAACCCCAGGGAACGAGCAGTACTTC,CASTVTPGNEQYF
NA,TRBJ1-4,NA,TRBV2,TGTGCCAGCACGGTCAGGGGTGATGAAAAACTGTTTTTT,CASTVRGDEKLFF
NA,TRBJ2-1,NA,TRBV5-1,TGCGCCAGCAGCTTGACACCAACTACGAACAATGAGCAGTTCTTC,CASSLTPTTNNEQFF
NA,TRBJ1-4,TRBD1,TRBV2,TGTGCCAGCATGAGAGACAGGGCAAAGGAAAAACTGTTTTTT,CASMRDRAKEKLFF
NA,TRBJ2-7,TRBD2,TRBV6-1,TGTGCCAGCAGTGCCCGGGCTAGCGGGAATCTTTACGAGCAGTACTTC,CASSARASGNLYEQYF
NA,TRBJ2-5,TRBD1,TRBV6-1,TGTGCCAGCAGTGATTACGGGACAGCTCAAGAGACCCAGTACTTC,CASSDYGTAQETQYF
NA,TRBJ1-4,NA,TRBV7-2,TGTGCCAGCAGCCCCCGGGGGATGGCTAATGAAAAACTGTTTTTT,CASSPRGMANEKLFF
NA,TRBJ2-3,TRBD1,TRBV12-5,TGTGCTAGTGCCCGGACAGGGAAGTTAACAGATACGCAGTATTTT,CASARTGKLTDTQYF
NA,TRBJ2-5,NA,TRBV5-5,TGTGCCAGCAGCTTGATGCCAGCGGCGGAGACCCAGTACTTC,CASSLMPAAETQYF
NA,TRBJ2-7,NA,TRBV6-1,TGTGCCAGCAGTGAAGGGATGGGCCGTTCCTACGAGCAGTACTTC,CASSEGMGRSYEQYF
NA,TRBJ2-5,NA,TRBV7-9,TGTGCCAGCAGCCCTAGTATCGGGGGACAGTACCAAGAGACCCAGTACTTC,CASSPSIGGQYQETQYF